This T cell receptor beta chain was sequenced in a study of identical twins. Germline CDR1 is SGHRS and CDR2 is YFSETQ. Trimming cost V 3 bases and J 4 bases, with 13 bases left between them. The CDR3 loop spans 14 amino acids. TCRdb reanalysed the 5' RACE reads using MiXCR and keeps one entry per CDR3 protein. Of just under 650,000 distinct CDR3 sequences in the sample, about 7.1% are singletons; the top ten hold 1.6%. The same specimen was also included in a second study, on yellow fever vaccine responses in identical twins.

The material sequenced was PBMCs. This TCR derives from a woman between 18 and 29 years old in good health. The rearrangement uses TRBV5-1 and TRBJ2-5; tentative D call: TRBD2 (5 bases). The CDR3 region is CASSSQKLGETQYF. CDR3 nucleotides: TGCGCCAGCAGCTCCCAGAAACTAGGAGAGACCCAGTACTTC.